These 3 T cell receptor beta chains were all obtained from the same sample, sequenced in a study of naive and memory T cell subsets. The beta constant-region primer was an equimolar mix of two oligonucleotides covering TRBC1 and TRBC2. Ligated cDNA was amplified by four rounds of PCR with nested alpha and beta constant-region primers and SP2. MiXCR, run by TCRdb on the UMI-ligation and nested PCR reads, gives a single entry per CDR3 protein. The sample comprises 7,900 or so distinct CDR3 sequences, around 27% of which are singletons, and roughly three fifths rests with the top ten. Sequenced sample: CD8+ TEMRA cells from blood. Subset defined: effector memory re-expressing CD45RA, CD45RA+ CD27-. These receptor sequences come from a human donor in good health.

This chain connects TRBV12-3 or TRBV12-4 to TRBJ2-5; 7 nucleotides line up with TRBD1. The J segment lost 3 bases and the V segment lost 7 bases, leaving 5 bases of the junction unmatched. This CDR3 contains 13 residues. CDR3 nucleotides: TGTGCCAGCATACTGGGGACAGAAGAGACCCAGTACTTC. It specifies CASILGTEETQYF.

The chain has TRBV30 and TRBJ1-2; 10 bases agree with TRBD1. The CDR3 totals 16 residues. The V gene's germline CDR1 is GTSNPN and CDR2 SVGIG (reference sequence). V lost 1 base, J lost 4 bases, and 9 bases stayed unmatched. CDR3 loop: CAWSGQGARSGYGYTF. The CDR3 coding sequence is TGTGCCTGGAGTGGACAGGGGGCCAGGTCGGGCTATGGCTACACCTTC.

This clonotype was counted only a few times. The CDR3 reads CATSVGYEQYF. Written as DNA, the CDR3 is TGTGCCACCAGTGTGGGGTACGAGCAGTACTTC. This chain uses TRBV24-1 with TRBJ2-7; no clear D gene. This CDR3 comprises 11 residues. The germline V and J ends were trimmed by 5 bases and 4 bases, with 5 bases remaining between them. The germline V gene encodes CDR1 KGHDR and CDR2 SFDVKD.